This is a list of T cell receptor beta chains from one sample in a study of blood T cell repertoires in COVID-19. Sequencing was performed with immunoSEQ multiplex PCR; in TCRdb, only in-frame clones are kept and a portion is missing. The table has over 60,000 clones, 85% seen once. Input material: peripheral blood. Receptors originate from a woman of 80 years or more with active or convalescent COVID-19. The CDR3 runs from the conserved cysteine through the conserved F or W. Rows give clone size only sometimes, using once, few, many, or a class for an expanded clone.

>TRBV28|13|NA
CASSQGMNTEAFF
>TRBV7-8|16|NA
CASSLVGGQINTEAFF
>TRBV7-2|13|NA
CASSLGRDETQYF
>TRBV9|16|NA
CASSAQNGQGLNEAFF
>TRBV27|13|NA
CASSYDTYNEQFF
>TRBV6-5|15|once
CASSRHPERSEKLFF
>TRBV4-3|18|NA
CASSQDRSLADRSNEQFF
>TRBV11-2|15|few
CASSFTPRTGYEQYF
>TRBV10-3|12|NA
CAISDRATEAFF
>TRBV2|15|NA
CASSPGQGENYGYTF
>TRBV7-2|14|NA
CASSSRGTDEKLFF
>TRBV2|15|NA
CASSFDRGSGETQYF
>TRBV7-8|11|NA
CASSPAYEQYF
>TRBV28|14|NA
CASSPDRTGNTIYF
>TRBV6-6|15|NA
CASSYGRQGINGYTF
>TRBV13|14|NA
CASLRRDRANEQYF
>TRBV7-9|15|NA
CASSLRSGFSTEAFF
>TRBV18|13|once
CASSPGRNQPQHF
>TRBV6-5|14|NA
CASRDTPSSYEQYF
>TRBV6-1|14|NA
CASSETGVNSPLHF
>TRBV7-2|16|NA
CASSLGGRVGVPEAFF
>TRBV4-1|15|NA
CASSQPLTDSDTQYF
>TRBV2|12|NA
CASSIVQETQYF
>TRBV7-3|11|NA
CASSSGETQYF
>TRBV12-3/TRBV12-4|13|NA
CASDTTAGNTIYF
>TRBV5-1|16|NA
CASSWGESSFSEGYTF
>TRBV7-9|13|once
CASSQRRDNEQFF
>TRBV7-2|13|NA
CASSLAGAGGYTF
>TRBV5-4|15|large
CASSPGQSSGNTIYF
>TRBV3-1/TRBV3-2|15|NA
CASSQARGGIDTQYF
>TRBV10-3|14|NA
CATHFGTENTEAFF
>TRBV29-1|13|NA
CSGGDRDRGEQYF
>TRBV28|17|NA
CASSLFPPLTNQETQYF
>TRBV7-9|12|NA
CASSLSADTQYF
>TRBV6-5|15|NA
CASSYSGALGTEAFF
>TRBV12-5|14|NA
CASGPRGIGNEQFF
>TRBV9|14|NA
CASSPGGTEETQYF
>TRBV6-9|24|NA
CASSYSVKRAFCRGGPCSYNEQFF
>TRBV11-2|15|NA
CASSLVAVSSYEQYF
>TRBV6-5|15|NA
CASRRTGTGTYEQYF
>TRBV19|15|NA
CASSIGASWEETQYF
>TRBV4-1|17|NA
CASSHLFSTGLAYEQYF
>TRBV6-1|12|NA
CASSESGDEQYF
>TRBV6-2/TRBV6-3|15|NA
CASSYRTGGRETQYF
>TRBV6-6|15|few
CASSYPGGPQETQYF
>TRBV29-1|13|NA
CSVVGTVGLQQYF
>TRBV6-5|14|NA
CASSKQGYTTEAFF
>TRBV25-1|16|many
CASSEWKGLNQETQYF
>TRBV30|14|NA
CAWSGTRYQETQYF
>TRBV4-1|15|NA
CASSQEGGRDTEAFF
>TRBV9|14|NA
CASSVGGGSSPLHF